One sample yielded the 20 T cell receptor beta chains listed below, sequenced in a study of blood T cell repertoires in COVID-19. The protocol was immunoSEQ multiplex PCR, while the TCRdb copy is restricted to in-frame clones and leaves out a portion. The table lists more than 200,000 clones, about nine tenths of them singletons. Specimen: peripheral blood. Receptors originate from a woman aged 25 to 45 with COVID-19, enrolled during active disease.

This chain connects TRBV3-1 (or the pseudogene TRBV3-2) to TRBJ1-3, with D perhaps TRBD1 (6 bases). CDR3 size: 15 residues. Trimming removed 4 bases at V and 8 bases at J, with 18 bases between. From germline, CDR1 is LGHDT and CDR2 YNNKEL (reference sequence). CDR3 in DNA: TGTGCCAGCAGCCTCCGAGGGGGGGGAAGTGACACCATATATTTT. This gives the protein CASSLRGGGSDTIYF.

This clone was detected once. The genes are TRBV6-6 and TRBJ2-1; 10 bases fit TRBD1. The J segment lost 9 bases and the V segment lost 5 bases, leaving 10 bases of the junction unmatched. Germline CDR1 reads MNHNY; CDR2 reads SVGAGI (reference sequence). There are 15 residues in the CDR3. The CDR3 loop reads CASSTRDRGGGEQFF. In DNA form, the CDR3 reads TGTGCCAGCAGTACCCGGGACAGGGGAGGGGGTGAGCAGTTCTTC.

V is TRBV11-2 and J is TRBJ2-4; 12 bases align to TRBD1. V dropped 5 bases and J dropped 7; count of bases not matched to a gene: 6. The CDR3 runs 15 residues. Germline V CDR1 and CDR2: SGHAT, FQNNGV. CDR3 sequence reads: CASSPGTGGANIQYF. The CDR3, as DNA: TGTGCCAGCAGCCCCGGGACAGGGGGCGCGAACATTCAGTACTTC.

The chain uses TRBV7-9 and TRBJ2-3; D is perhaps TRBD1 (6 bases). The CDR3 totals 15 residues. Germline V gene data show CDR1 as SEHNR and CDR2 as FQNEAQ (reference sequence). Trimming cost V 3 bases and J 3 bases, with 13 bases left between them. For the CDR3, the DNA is TGTGCCAGCAGCTTGAGGGACCAGGGGACAGATACGCAGTATTTT. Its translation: CASSLRDQGTDTQYF.

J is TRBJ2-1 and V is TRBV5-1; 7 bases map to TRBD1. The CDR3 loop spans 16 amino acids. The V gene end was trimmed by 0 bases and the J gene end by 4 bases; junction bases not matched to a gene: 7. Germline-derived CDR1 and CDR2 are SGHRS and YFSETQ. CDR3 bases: TGCGCCAGCAGCTTGGCATCGGGACAGATTTACAATGAGCAGTTCTTC. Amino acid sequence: CASSLASGQIYNEQFF.

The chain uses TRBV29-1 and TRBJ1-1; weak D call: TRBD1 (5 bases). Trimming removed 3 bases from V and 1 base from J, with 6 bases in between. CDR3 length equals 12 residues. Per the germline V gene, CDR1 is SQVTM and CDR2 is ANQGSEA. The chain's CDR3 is CSVEGGNTEAFF. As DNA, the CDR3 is TGCAGCGTTGAGGGGGGGAACACTGAAGCTTTCTTT.

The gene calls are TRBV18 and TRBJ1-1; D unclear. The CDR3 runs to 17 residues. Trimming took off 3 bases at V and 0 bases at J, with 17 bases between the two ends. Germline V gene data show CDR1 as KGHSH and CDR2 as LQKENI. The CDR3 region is CASSPSGFQLMNTEAFF. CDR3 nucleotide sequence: TGTGCCAGCTCACCCTCGGGGTTTCAACTCATGAACACTGAAGCTTTCTTT.

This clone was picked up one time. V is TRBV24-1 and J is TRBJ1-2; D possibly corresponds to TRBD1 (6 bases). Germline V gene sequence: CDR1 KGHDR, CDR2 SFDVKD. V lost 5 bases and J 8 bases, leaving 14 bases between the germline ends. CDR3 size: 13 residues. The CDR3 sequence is CATSAQGQEGYTF. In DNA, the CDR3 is TGTGCCACCAGTGCCCAGGGGCAGGAGGGCTACACCTTC.

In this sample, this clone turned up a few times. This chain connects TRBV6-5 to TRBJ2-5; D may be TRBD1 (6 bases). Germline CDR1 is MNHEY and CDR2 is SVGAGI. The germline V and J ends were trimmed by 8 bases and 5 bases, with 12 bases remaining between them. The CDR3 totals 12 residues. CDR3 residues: CASRAQGETQYF. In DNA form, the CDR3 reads TGTGCCAGCCGGGCTCAGGGGGAGACCCAGTACTTC.

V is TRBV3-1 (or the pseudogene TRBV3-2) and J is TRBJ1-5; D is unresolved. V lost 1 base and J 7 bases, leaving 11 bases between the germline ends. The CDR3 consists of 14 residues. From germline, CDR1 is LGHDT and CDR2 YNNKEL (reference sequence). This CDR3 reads CASSQGREDQPQHF. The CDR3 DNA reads TGTGCCAGCAGCCAAGGGAGGGAGGACCAGCCCCAGCATTTT.

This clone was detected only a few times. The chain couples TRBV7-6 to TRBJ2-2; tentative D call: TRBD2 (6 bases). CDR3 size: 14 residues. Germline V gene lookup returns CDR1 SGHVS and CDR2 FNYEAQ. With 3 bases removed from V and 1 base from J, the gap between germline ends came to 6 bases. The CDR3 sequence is CASSLTRNTGELFF. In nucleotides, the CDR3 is TGTGCCAGCAGCTTGACTAGGAACACCGGGGAGCTGTTTTTT.

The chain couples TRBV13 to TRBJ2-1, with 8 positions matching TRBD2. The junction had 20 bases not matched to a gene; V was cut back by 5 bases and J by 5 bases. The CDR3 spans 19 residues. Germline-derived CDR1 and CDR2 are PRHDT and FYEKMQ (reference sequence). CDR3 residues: CASSPTTRRTSPSHNEQFF. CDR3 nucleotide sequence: TGTGCCAGCAGCCCCACCACCCGGCGGACTAGCCCCTCACACAATGAGCAGTTCTTC. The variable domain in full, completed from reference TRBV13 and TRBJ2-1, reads AAGVIQSPRHLIKEKRETATLKCYPIPRHDTVYWYQQGPGQDPQFLISFYEKMQSDKGSIPDRFSAQQFSDYHSELNMSSLELGDSALYFCASSPTTRRTSPSHNEQFFGPGTRLTVL.

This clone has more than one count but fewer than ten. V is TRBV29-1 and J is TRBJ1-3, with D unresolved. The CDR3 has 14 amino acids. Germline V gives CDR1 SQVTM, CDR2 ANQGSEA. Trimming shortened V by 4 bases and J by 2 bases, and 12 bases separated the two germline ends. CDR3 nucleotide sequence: TGCAGCGTTGTTGCGTTCGGGGCTGGAAACACCATATATTTT. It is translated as CSVVAFGAGNTIYF.

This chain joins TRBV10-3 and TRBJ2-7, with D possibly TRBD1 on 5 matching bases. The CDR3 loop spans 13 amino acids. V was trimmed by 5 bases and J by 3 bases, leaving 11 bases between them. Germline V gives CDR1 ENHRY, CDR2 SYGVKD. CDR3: CAISSGHLYEQYV. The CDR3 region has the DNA TGTGCCATCAGTTCCGGACACCTCTACGAGCAGTACGTC.

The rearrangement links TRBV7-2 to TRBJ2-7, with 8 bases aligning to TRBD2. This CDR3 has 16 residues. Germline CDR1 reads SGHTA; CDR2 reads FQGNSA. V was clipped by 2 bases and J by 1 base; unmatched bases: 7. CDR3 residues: CASSLSSGSQSYEQYV. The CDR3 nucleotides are TGTGCCAGCAGCTTATCCAGCGGGAGCCAATCCTACGAGCAGTACGTC.

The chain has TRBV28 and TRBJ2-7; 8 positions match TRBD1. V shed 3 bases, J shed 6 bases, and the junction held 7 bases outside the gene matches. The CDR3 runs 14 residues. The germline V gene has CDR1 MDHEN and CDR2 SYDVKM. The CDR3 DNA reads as TGTGCCAGCAGTTTGGCAGGACAGGGACTCGAGCAGTACTTC. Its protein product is CASSLAGQGLEQYF.

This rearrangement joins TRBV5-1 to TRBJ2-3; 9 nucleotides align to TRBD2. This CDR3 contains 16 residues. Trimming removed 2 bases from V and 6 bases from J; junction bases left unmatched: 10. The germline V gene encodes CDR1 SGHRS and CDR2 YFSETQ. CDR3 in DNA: TGCGCCAGCAGCTTTACAGCGGGAGGAGGGTCCGATACGCAGTATTTT. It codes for CASSFTAGGGSDTQYF. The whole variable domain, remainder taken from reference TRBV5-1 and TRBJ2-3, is KAGVTQTPRYLIKTRGQQVTLSCSPISGHRSVSWYQQTPGQGLQFLFEYFSETQRNKGNFPGRFSGRQFSNSRSEMNVSTLELGDSALYLCASSFTAGGGSDTQYFGPGTRLTVL.

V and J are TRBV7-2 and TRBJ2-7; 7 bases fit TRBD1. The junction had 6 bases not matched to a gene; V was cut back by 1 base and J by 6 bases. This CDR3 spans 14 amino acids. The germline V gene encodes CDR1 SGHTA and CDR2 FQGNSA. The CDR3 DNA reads TGTGCCAGCAGCTTAGGACAGGGTATTGGCGAGCAGTACTTC. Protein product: CASSLGQGIGEQYF.

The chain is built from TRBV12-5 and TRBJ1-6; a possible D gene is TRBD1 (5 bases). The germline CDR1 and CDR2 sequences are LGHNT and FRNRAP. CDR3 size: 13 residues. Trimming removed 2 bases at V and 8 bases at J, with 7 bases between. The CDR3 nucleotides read TGTGCTAGTGGTTTGACGGGGGATTCACCCCTCCACTTT. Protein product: CASGLTGDSPLHF.

The CDR3 spells CASSQDLRNQPQHF. For the CDR3, the DNA is TGCGCCAGCAGCCAAGATCTCCGCAATCAGCCCCAGCATTTT. This sequence joins TRBV4-1 and TRBJ1-5; D is unresolved. Germline V gene sequence: CDR1 MGHRA, CDR2 YSYEKL. The CDR3 is 14 amino acids. V lost 0 bases and J 2 bases, leaving 5 bases between the germline ends.